Sequencing of this TCR beta chain was carried out in a study of beta chain features in type 1 diabetes. On the study more broadly: What patients shared with healthy donors was a similar profile of age, gender and cell yields. Study-wide results and limits: Resolution of whether HLA type affects TCRB rearrangement was not achieved here.

As every portion of the isolated RNA was reverse transcribed, the sequencing read expressed TCRB transcripts. Clones were read by immunoSEQ multiplex PCR, and TCRdb kept only the in-frame ones, dropping some. The sample includes about 930,000 clones, 17% seen only once; the top ten take around 0.02%. With respect to this clone: Its antigen is currently unknown.

Central memory, naive, regulatory and stem cell-like memory CD4+ cells were sorted by CD45RO/CCR7/CD25/CD127/CD95/CD27. J was trimmed by 8 bases and V by 5 bases; bases with no gene match: 9. The V gene's germline CDR1 is SGHTA and CDR2 FQGNSA. This CDR3 spans 15 amino acids. This rearrangement joins TRBV7-2 to TRBJ2-1; 10 bases are a match to TRBD2. The sequencing input was naive CD4+ T cells from blood. This TCR came from a woman between 18 and 30 years old in good health. CDR3 coding DNA: TGTGCCAGCAGCCGATCTAGCGGGAGCTGGGATGAGCAGTTCTTC. Protein: CASSRSSGSWDEQFF. The full variable domain, in which reference TRBV7-2 and TRBJ2-1 provide the parts outside the CDR3, is GAGVSQSPSNKVTEKGKDVELRCDPISGHTALYWYRQSLGQGLEFLIYFQGNSAPDKSGLPSDRFSAERTGGSVSTLTIQRTQQEDSAVYLCASSRSSGSWDEQFFGPGTRLTVL.